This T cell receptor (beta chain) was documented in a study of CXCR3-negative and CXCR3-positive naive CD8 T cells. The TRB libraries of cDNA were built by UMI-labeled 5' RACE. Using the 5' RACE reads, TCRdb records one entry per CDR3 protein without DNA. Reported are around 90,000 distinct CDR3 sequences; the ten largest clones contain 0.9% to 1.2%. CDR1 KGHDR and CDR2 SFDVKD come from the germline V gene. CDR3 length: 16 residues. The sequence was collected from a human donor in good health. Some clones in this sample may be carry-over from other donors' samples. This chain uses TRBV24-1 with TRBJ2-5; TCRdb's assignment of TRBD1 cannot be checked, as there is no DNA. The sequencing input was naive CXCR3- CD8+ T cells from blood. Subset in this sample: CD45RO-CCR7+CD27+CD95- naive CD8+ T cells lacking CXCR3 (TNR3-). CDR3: CATSDLGTDTGETQYF.